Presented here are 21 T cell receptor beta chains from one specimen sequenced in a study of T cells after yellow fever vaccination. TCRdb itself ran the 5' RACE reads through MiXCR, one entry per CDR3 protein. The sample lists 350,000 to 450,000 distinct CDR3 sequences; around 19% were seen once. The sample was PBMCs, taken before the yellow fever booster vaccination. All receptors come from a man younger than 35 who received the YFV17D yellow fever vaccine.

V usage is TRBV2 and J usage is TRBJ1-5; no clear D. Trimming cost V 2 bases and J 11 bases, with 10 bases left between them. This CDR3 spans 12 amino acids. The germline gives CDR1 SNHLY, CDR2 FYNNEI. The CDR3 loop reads CASSEYLGSQHF. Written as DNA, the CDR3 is TGTGCCAGCAGTGAATATCTGGGGTCCCAGCATTTT.

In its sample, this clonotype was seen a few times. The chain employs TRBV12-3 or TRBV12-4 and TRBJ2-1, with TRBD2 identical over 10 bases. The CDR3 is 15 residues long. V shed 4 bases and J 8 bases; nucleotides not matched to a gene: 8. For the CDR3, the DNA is TGTGCCAGCAGTTCCGGACTAGCGGCTGGCTATGAGCAGTTCTTC. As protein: CASSSGLAAGYEQFF.

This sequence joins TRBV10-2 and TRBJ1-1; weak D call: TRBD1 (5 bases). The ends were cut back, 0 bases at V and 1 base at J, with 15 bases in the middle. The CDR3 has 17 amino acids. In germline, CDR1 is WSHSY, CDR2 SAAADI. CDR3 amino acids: CASSESGQDPWNTEAFF. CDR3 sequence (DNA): TGCGCCAGCAGTGAGTCGGGGCAAGACCCCTGGAACACTGAAGCTTTCTTT.

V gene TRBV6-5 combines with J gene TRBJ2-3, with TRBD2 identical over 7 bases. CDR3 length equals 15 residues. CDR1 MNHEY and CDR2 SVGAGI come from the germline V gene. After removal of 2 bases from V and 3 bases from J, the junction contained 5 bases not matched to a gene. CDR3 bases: TGTGCCAGCAGTTACACGGGGGGTGGGACAGATACGCAGTATTTT. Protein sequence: CASSYTGGGTDTQYF.

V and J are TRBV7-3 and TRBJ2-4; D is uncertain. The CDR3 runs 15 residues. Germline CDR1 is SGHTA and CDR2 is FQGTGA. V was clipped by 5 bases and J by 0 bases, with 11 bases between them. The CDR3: CASSPSGLAKNIQYF. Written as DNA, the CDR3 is TGTGCCAGCAGCCCCTCTGGCCTAGCCAAAAACATTCAGTACTTC.

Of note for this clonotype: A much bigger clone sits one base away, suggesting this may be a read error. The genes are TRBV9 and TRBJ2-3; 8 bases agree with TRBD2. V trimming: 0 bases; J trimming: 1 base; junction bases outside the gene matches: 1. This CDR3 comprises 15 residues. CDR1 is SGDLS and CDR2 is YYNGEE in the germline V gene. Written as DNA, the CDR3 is TGTGCCAGCAGCGTAGCAGCGGGGGGCACAGATACGCAGTATTTT. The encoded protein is CASSVAAGGTDTQYF.

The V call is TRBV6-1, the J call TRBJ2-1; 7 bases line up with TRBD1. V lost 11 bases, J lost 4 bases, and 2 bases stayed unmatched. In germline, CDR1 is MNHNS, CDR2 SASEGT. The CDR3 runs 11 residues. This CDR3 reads CAGGQYNEQFF. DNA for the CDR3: TGTGCCGGGGGACAGTACAATGAGCAGTTCTTC.

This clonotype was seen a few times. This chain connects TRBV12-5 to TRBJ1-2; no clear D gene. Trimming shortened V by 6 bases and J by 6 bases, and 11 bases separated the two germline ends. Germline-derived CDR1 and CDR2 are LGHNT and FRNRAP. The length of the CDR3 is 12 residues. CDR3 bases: TGTGCTAGTGGCTTCCTGATAAATGGCTACACCTTC. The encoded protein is CASGFLINGYTF.

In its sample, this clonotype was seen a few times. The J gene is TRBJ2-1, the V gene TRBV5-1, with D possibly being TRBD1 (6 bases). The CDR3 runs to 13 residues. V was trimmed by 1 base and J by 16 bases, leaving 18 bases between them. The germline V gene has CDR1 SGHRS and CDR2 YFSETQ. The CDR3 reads CASSLTTGGVGFF. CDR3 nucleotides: TGCGCCAGCAGCTTGACGACAGGTGGGGTAGGATTCTTC.

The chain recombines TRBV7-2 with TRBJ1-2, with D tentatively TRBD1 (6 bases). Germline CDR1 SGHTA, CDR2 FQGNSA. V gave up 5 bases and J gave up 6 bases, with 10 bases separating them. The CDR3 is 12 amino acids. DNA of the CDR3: TGTGCCAGCAGCGCGGACAGACATGGCTACACCTTC. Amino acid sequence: CASSADRHGYTF.

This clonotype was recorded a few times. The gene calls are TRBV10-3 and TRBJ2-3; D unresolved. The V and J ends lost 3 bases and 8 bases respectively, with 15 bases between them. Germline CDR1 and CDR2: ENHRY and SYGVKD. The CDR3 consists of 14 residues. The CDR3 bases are TGTGCCATCAGTGACCGTCCCGAAGCAGGTACGCAGTATTTT. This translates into CAISDRPEAGTQYF.

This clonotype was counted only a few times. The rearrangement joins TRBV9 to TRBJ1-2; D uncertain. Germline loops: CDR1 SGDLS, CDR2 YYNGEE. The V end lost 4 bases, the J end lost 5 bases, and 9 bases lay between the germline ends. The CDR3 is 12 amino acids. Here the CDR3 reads CASSQNSYGYTF. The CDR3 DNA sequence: TGTGCCAGCAGCCAGAACTCTTATGGCTACACCTTC.

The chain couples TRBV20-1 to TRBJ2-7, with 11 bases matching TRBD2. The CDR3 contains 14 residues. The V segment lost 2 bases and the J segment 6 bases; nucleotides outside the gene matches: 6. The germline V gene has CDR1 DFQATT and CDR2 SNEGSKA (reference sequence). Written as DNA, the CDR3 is TGCAGTGCTAGACTAGCGGGGGGCCAGGGCGAGCAGTACGTC. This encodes CSARLAGGQGEQYV.

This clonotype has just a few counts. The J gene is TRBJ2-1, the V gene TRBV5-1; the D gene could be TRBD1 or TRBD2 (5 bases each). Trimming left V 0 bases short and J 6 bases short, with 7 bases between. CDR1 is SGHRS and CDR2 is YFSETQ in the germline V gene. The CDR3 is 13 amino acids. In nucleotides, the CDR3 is TGCGCCAGCAGCTTGGGGGACGCCAATGAGCAGTTCTTC. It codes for CASSLGDANEQFF.

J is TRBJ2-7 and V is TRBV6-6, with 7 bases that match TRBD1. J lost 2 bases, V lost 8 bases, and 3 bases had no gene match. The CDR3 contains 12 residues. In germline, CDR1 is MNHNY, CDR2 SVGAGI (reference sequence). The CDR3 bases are TGTGCCAGCCAAGGGGGCCCCTACGAGCAGTACTTC. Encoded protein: CASQGGPYEQYF.

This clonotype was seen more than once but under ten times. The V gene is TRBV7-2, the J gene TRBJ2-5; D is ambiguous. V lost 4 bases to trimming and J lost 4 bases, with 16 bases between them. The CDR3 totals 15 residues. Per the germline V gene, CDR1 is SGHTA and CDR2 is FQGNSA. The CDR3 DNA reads TGTGCCAGCAGCTCGTGGGCGCACTACCCAGAGACCCAGTACTTC. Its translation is CASSSWAHYPETQYF.

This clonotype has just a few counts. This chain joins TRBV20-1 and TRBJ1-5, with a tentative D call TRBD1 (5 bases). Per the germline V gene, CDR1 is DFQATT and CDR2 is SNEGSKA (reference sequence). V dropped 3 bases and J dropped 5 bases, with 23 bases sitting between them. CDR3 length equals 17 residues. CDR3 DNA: TGCAGTGCTAGTAATCCACGACGGACCCTAGGGGATCAGCCCCAGCATTTT. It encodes CSASNPRRTLGDQPQHF.

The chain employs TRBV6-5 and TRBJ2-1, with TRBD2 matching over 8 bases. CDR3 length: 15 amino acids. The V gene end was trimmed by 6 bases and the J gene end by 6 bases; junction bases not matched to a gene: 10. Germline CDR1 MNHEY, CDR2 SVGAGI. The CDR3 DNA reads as TGTGCCAGCAGAATAGGGCCGGGACTAGTCAATGAGCAGTTCTTC. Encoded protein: CASRIGPGLVNEQFF.

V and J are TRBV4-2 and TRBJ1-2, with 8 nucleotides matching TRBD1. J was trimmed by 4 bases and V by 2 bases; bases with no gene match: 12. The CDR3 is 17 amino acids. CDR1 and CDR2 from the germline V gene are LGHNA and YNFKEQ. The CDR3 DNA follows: TGTGCCAGCAGCCAAAACCCTTCGACAGGGGAGACCTATGGCTACACCTTC. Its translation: CASSQNPSTGETYGYTF.

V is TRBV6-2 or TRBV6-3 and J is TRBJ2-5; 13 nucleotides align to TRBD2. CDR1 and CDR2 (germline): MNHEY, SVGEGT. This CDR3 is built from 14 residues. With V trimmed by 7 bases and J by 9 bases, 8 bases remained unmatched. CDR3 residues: CASTSTSGGRSQYF. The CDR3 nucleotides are TGTGCCAGCACGTCGACTAGCGGGGGGAGATCCCAGTACTTC.

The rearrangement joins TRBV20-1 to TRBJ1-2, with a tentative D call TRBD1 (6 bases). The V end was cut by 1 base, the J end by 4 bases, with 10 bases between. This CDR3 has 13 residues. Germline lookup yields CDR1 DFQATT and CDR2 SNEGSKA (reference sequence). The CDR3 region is CSARVGGGYGYTF. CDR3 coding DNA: TGCAGTGCTAGAGTCGGGGGCGGCTATGGCTACACCTTC.